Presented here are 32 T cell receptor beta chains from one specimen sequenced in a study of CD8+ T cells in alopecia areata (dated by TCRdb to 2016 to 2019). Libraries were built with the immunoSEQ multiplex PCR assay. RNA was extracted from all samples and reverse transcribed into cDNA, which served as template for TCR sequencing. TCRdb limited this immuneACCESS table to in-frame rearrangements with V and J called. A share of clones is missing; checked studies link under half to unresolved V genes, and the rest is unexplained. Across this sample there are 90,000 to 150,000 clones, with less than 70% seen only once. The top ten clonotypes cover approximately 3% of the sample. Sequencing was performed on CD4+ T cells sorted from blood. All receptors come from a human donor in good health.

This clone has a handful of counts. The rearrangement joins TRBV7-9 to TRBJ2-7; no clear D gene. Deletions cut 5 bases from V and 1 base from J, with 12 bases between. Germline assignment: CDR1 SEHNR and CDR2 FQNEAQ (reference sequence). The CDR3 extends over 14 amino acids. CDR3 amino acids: CASSPVGLSYEQYF. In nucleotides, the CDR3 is TGTGCCAGCAGCCCCGTGGGATTATCCTACGAGCAGTACTTC.

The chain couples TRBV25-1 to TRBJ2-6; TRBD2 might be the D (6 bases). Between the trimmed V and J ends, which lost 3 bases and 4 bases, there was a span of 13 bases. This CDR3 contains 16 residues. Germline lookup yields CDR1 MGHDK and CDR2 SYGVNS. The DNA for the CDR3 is TGTGCCAGCAGTGACGGAGGGTGGGCCGGGGCCAACGTCCTGACTTTC. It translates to CASSDGGWAGANVLTF.

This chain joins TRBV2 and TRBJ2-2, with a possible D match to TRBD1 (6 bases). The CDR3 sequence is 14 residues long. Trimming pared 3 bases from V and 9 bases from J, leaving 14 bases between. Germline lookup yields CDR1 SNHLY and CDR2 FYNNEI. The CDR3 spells CASSDSGQTRELFF. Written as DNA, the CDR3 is TGTGCCAGCAGTGACTCGGGACAAACTAGGGAGCTGTTTTTT.

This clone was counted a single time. The CDR3 DNA reads as TGCAGCGCCCAGACAGGGACGACCTACAATGAGCAGTTCTTC. It translates to CSAQTGTTYNEQFF. This rearrangement joins TRBV29-1 to TRBJ2-1; 7 positions agree with TRBD1. The ends lost 7 bases at V and 2 bases at J; junction bases unmatched: 8. The CDR3 contains 14 residues. Germline CDR1 is SQVTM and CDR2 is ANQGSEA.

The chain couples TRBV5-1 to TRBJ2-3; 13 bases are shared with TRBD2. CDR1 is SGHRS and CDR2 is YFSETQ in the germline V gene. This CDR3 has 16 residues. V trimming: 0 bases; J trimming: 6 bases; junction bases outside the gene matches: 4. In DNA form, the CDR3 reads TGCGCCAGCAGCTTGGTCCCGGGACTAGCGGGGGATACGCAGTATTTT. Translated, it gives CASSLVPGLAGDTQYF. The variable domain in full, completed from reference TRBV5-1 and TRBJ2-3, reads KAGVTQTPRYLIKTRGQQVTLSCSPISGHRSVSWYQQTPGQGLQFLFEYFSETQRNKGNFPGRFSGRQFSNSRSEMNVSTLELGDSALYLCASSLVPGLAGDTQYFGPGTRLTVL.

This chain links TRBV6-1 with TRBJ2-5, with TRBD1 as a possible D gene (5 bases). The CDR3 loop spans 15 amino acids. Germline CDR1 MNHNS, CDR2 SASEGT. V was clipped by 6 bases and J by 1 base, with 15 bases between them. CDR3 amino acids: CASSRARETQETQYF. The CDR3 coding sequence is TGTGCCAGCAGCCGGGCCAGGGAAACCCAAGAGACCCAGTACTTC.

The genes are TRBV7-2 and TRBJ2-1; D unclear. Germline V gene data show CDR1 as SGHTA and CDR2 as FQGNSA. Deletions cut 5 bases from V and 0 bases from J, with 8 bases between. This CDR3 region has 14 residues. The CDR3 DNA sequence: TGTGCCAGCAGCCCCGGGTCCTCCTACAATGAGCAGTTCTTC. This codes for CASSPGSSYNEQFF. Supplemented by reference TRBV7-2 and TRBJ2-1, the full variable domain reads GAGVSQSPSNKVTEKGKDVELRCDPISGHTALYWYRQSLGQGLEFLIYFQGNSAPDKSGLPSDRFSAERTGGSVSTLTIQRTQQEDSAVYLCASSPGSSYNEQFFGPGTRLTVL.

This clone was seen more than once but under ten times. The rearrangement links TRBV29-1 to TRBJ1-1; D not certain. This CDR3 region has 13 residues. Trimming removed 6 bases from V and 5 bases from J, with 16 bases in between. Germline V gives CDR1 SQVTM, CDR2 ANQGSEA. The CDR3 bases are TGCAGCGTCCAGCGGGGTCGGGATACTGAAGCTTTCTTT. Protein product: CSVQRGRDTEAFF.

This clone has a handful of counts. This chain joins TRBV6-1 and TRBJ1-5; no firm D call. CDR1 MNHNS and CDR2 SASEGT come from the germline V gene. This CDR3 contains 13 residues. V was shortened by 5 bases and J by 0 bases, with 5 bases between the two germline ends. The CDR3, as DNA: TGTGCCAGCAGTCTGGGTAGCAATCAGCCCCAGCATTTT. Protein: CASSLGSNQPQHF.

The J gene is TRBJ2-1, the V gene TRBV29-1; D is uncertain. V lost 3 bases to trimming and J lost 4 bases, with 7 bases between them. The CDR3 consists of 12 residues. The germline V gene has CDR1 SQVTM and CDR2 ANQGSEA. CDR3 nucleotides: TGCAGCGTTGAGTGGCGGTACAATGAGCAGTTCTTC. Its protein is CSVEWRYNEQFF.

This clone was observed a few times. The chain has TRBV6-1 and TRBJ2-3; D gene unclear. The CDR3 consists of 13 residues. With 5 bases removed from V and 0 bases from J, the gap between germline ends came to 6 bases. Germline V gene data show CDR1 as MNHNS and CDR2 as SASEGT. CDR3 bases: TGTGCCAGCAGTAGTCTAAGCACAGATACGCAGTATTTT. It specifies CASSSLSTDTQYF.

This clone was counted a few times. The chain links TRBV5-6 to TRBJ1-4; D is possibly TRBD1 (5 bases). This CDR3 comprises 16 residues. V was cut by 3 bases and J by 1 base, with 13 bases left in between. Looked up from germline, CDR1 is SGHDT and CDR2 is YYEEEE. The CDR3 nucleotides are TGTGCCAGCAGCTGGGGGGTCCAGAAAACTAATGAAAAACTGTTTTTT. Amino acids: CASSWGVQKTNEKLFF.

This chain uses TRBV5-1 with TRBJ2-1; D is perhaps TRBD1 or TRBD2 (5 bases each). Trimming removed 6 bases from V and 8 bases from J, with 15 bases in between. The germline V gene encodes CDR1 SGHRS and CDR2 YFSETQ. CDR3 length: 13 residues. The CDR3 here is CASTSLGADEQFF. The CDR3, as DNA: TGCGCCAGCACCTCCCTCGGGGCAGATGAGCAGTTCTTC.

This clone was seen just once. The CDR3 coding sequence is TGTGCCAGCAGTCCCCTCAGCAGGGCCGGCTATGGCTACACCTTC. Amino acid sequence: CASSPLSRAGYGYTF. V is TRBV6-1 and J is TRBJ1-2, with D possibly being TRBD1 (5 bases). This CDR3 has 15 amino acids. V was pared by 5 bases and J by 4 bases, with 17 bases between. Germline values: CDR1 MNHNS, CDR2 SASEGT.

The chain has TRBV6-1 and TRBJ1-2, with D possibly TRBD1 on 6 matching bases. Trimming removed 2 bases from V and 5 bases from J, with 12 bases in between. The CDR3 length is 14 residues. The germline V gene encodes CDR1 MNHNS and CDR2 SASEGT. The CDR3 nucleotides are TGTGCCAGCAGTGAACTCAGGGGAATTTATGGCTACACCTTC. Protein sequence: CASSELRGIYGYTF.

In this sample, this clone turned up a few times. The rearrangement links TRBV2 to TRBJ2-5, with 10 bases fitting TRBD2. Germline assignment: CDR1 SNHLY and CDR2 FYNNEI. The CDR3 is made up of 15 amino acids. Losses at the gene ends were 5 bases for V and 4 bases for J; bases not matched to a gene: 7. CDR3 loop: CASSPGIAGGETQYF. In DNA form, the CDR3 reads TGTGCCAGCAGTCCCGGAATAGCGGGGGGAGAGACCCAGTACTTC.

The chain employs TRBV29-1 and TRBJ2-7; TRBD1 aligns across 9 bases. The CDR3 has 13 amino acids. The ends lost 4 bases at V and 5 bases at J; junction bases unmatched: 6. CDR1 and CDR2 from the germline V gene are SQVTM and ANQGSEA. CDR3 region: CSVAGQGFHEQYF. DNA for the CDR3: TGCAGCGTTGCGGGACAGGGCTTCCACGAGCAGTACTTC.

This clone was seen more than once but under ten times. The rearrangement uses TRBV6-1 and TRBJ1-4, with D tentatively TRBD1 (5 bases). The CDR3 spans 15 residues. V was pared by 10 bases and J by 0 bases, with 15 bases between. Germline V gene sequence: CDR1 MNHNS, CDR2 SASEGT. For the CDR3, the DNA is TGTGCCACCAGCATCGGGGGGGCAACTAATGAAAAACTGTTTTTT. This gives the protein CATSIGGATNEKLFF.

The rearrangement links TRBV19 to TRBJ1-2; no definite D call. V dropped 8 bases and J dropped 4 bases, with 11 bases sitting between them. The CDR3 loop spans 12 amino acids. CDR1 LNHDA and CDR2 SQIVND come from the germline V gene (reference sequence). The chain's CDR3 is CASHPGSYGYTF. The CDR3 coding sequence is TGTGCCAGTCACCCGGGAAGCTATGGCTACACCTTC.

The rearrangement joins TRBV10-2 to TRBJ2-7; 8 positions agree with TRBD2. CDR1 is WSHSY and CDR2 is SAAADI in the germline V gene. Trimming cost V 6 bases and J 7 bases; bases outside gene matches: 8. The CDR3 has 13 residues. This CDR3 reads CASSSTSGGEQYF. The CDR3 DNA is TGCGCCAGCAGCTCCACTAGCGGTGGGGAGCAGTACTTC.

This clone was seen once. The CDR3 here is CASSGELQAKNIQYF. In DNA form, the CDR3 reads TGTGCCAGCTCTGGGGAGCTGCAAGCCAAAAACATTCAGTACTTC. This chain links TRBV28 with TRBJ2-4; TRBD2 might be the D (5 bases). Germline V gene data show CDR1 as MDHEN and CDR2 as SYDVKM. Between the trimmed V and J ends, which lost 8 bases and 0 bases, there was a span of 14 bases. The CDR3 has 15 amino acids.

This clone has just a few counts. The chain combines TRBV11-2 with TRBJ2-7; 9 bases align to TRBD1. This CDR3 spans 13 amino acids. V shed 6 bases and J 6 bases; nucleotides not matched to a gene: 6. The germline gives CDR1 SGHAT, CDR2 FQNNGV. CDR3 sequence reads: CASRGTGQREQYF. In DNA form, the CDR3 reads TGTGCCAGCAGGGGGACAGGGCAGCGCGAGCAGTACTTC.

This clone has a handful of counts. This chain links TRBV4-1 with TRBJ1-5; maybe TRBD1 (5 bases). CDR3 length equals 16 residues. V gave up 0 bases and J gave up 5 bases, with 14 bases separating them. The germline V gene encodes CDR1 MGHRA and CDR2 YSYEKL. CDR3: CASSQDGIWGDQPQHF. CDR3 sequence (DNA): TGCGCCAGCAGCCAAGACGGGATATGGGGGGATCAGCCCCAGCATTTT.

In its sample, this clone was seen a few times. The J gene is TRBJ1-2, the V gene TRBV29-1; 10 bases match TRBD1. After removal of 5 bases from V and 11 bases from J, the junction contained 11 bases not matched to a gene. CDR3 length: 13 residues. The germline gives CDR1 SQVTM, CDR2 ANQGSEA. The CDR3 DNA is TGCAGCGTTCAAAGACAGGGGGCAGGGGGATACACCTTC. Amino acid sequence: CSVQRQGAGGYTF.

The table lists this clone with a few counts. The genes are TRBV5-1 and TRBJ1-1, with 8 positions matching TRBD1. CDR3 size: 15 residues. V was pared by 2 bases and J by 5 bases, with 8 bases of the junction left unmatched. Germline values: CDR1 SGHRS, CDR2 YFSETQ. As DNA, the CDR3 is TGCGCCAGCAGCTTTGGACAGGGAATGAGAACTGAAGCTTTCTTT. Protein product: CASSFGQGMRTEAFF.

For the CDR3, the DNA is TGCAGCGCCTCCCGGGACGGAAGCTACGAGCAGTACTTC. Protein: CSASRDGSYEQYF. The rearrangement joins TRBV29-1 to TRBJ2-7, with D possibly called TRBD1 or TRBD2 (5 bases each). Trimming took off 7 bases at V and 3 bases at J, with 16 bases between the two ends. The CDR3 loop spans 13 amino acids. The germline V gene has CDR1 SQVTM and CDR2 ANQGSEA.

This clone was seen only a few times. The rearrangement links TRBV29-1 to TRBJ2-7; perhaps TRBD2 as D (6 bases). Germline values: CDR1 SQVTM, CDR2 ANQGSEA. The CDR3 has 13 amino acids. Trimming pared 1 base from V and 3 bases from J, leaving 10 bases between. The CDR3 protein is CSVEGGGYYEQYF. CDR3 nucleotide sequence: TGCAGCGTTGAAGGAGGAGGGTACTACGAGCAGTACTTC.

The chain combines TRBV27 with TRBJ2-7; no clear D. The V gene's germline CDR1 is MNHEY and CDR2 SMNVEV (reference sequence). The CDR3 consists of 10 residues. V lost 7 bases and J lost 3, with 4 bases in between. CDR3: CASNGYEQYF. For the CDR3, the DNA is TGTGCCAGCAACGGCTACGAGCAGTACTTC.

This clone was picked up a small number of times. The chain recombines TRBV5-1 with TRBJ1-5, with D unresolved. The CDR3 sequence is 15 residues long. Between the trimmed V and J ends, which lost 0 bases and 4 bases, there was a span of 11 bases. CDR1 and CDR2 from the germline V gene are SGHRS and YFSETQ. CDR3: CASSLEGTRNQPQHF. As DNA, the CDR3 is TGCGCCAGCAGCTTGGAGGGAACCAGAAATCAGCCCCAGCATTTT.

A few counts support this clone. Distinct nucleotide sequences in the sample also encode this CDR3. Here the CDR3 DNA reads TGCAGCGTTGGCAGCGGGAGCTACGAGCAGTACTTC. It is translated as CSVGSGSYEQYF. The chain couples TRBV29-1 to TRBJ2-7; TRBD2 matches 8 bases. The J segment lost 3 bases and the V segment lost 4 bases, leaving 2 bases of the junction unmatched. Looked up from germline, CDR1 is SQVTM and CDR2 is ANQGSEA. The CDR3 is 12 residues long.

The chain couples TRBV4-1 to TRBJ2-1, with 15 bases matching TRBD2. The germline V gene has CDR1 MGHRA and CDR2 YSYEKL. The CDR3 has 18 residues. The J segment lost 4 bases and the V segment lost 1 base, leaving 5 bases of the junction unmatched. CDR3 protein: CASSQGTSGGAWYNEQFF. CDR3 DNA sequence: TGCGCCAGCAGCCAAGGGACTAGCGGGGGGGCCTGGTACAATGAGCAGTTCTTC.

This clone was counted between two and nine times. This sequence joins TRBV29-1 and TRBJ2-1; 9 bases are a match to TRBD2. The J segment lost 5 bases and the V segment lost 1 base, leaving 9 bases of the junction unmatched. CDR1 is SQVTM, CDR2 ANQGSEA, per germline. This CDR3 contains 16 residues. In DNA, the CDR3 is TGCAGCGTTGAAGTGCTAGCGGGGAGGATGGACAATGAGCAGTTCTTC. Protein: CSVEVLAGRMDNEQFF.